This T cell receptor (beta chain) was sequenced during a study of CD8 T cells in Susac syndrome (dated 2019 in TCRdb). About the investigation overall: Among the Susac syndrome patients who were sequenced, clinically active disease was present in six and clinical remission was observed in roughly eight. The study compared CD8+ T cell repertoire clonality among over 9 healthy donors, 14 Susac syndrome patients and approximately 16 multiple sclerosis patients. Whether CD8+ T cell activation and differentiation in Susac syndrome was antigen driven was tested using repertoire sequencing. At blood withdrawal, Susac syndrome patients were therapy-naive, treated with corticosteroids (with IVIg additionally given to some), or treated with IVIg alone.

Peripheral blood CD8+ and CD4+ T cells from healthy donors, Susac syndrome patients and multiple sclerosis patients were profiled by high-throughput TCR beta sequencing. Recently defined diagnostic criteria for definite or probable disease were met by the Susac syndrome patients. Bulk CD8+ and CD4+ T cells were purified by magnetic negative isolation, while CD8+ TEMRA cells were enriched using FACS. Blood was drawn into EDTA tubes, processed within 24 hours, and PBMCs were isolated by density gradient centrifugation. PBMCs intended for TCR sequencing were cryopreserved in liquid nitrogen and thawed later in a water bath at 37 degrees C. The sorted or isolated CD4+, CD8+ and CD8+ TEMRA cells reached a purity of at least 90%. Inclusive of the bounding cysteine and phenylalanine, the CDR3 is 16 residues long. The CDR3 DNA has 48 bases and is translated from base 1. Via the germline V gene, CDR1 is MNHNS and CDR2 SASEGT. Trimmed from V: 6 bases; trimmed from J: 4 bases; junction bases lacking a gene match: 14.

With respect to this clonotype: The antigen it recognizes is unknown. Per-base quality was not reported, and no clone a single base away is much larger than it.

RNA was extracted with the RNeasy kit and about 0.5 to 1 ug was reverse transcribed using random hexamers. TCR beta CDR3 regions were amplified with the immunoSEQ multiplex PCR assay covering 54 Vbeta and 13 Jbeta segments. PCR amplification bias was corrected by using a synthetic template baseline for primer optimization and computational correction. From the authors' description of their analysis: Reads were assigned to V, D and J genes according to IMGT and analyzed in immunoSEQ Analyzer, with only productive sequences retained. Clonality was computed as one minus Shannon entropy normalized by log2 of the number of productive unique sequences. For each patient and control, public and private clones were evaluated among the 100 most prevalent clones. A clone was defined as Susac-specific if it was absent from the healthy and MS cohorts, from roughly 1,000 published viral clones and from other ImmuneACCESS disease sequences. The public reads were reprocessed in TCRdb via fastp at Q25 and MiXCR, keeping in-frame beta chains. A single entry per CDR3 protein holds the most common genes and DNA from its merged rows. The V and J calls come from TCRdb's annotation, not from the publication. The sample yields more than 80,000 distinct CDR3 sequences; 94% were counted once. The top ten clones comprise 0.4% to 0.5% of the sample.

Results and caveats for the whole study, not just this receptor: Sixteen Susac-specific public clones were identified in the total CD8+ repertoire, and roughly five Susac-specific public clones were identified in the CD8+ TEMRA repertoire. Susac syndrome CD8+ repertoires showed clonal expansion, highest in CD8+ TEMRA cells and greater in clinically active than remitting patients. The number of individuals in the TCR sequencing and HLA analysis was recognized as being relatively small.

Material for sequencing was CD8+ T cells from PBMCs. This TCR was recovered from a human donor with Susac syndrome. This sequence uses TRBV6-1 and TRBJ1-2; 7 bases in the middle match TRBD1. Here is the DNA: TGTGCCAGCAGCAAACTCGATTTGGGACAGACCTATGGCTACACCTTC. Its translation is CASSKLDLGQTYGYTF.